This T cell receptor beta chain stems from a study of blood T cell repertoires in COVID-19 (TCRdb year 2020). About the study as a whole: Samples covering the acute and convalescent phases of COVID-19 were provided by collaborators in the United States, Italy and Spain. The prospective study material was composed of cDNA or gDNA derived from T cells, B-cell-depleted T cells, or PBMCs. The dataset comprised deeply sampled blood TCRbeta repertoires from subjects exposed to, actively infected with, or recovered from COVID-19. The repertoires were released in a freely available public database meant as a resource for research on the immune response to SARS-CoV-2. The samples were drawn from two sources: the first 160 participants of the ongoing ImmuneRACE study, and over 1,000 subjects contributed by 6 global collaborators. Sample metadata almost always included a de-identified subject ID, COVID-19 status, age in years and sex. HLA class I and class II types, where available, came from metadata supplied by the sample provider rather than from assay-based typing. What the work shows at the level of the full study, not this receptor alone: Clinical and demographic metadata were provided uncurated, with the amount varying by source and participant.

Points on this clone: The target of this receptor is not known. There are no base qualities to consult, and no much larger clone falls within one base.

TCRbeta CDR3 regions were amplified from genomic DNA by means of the immunoSEQ Assay, a bias-controlled multiplex PCR. The source study handled its data this way. Within the assay, amplification of reference gene primers was used to estimate how many nucleated cells each sample contained. To quantify the absolute abundance of each unique TCRbeta CDR3 rearrangement, sequence reads were collapsed and filtered. For each sample, productive Simpson clonality was calculated by taking the square root of Simpson's diversity index across productive rearrangements. In its TCRdb copy, this immuneACCESS table keeps in-frame sequences only and misses some clones. Where compared with another copy, unresolved V genes explain less than half of these, and the others have no known cause. V and J calls plus clone size are reproduced from that table; the DNA served to infer D and trimming. The sample data list roughly 100,000 clones, and 75% to 90% of these were observed just once. The ten largest clones take up approximately 12% of the sample.

The germline V gene (reference sequence) gives CDR1 as LNHDA and CDR2 as SQIVND. V lost 4 bases and J lost 4 bases; the stretch between them is 9 bases long. The CDR3, cysteine through phenylalanine, is 13 amino acids long. CDR3 DNA is the only sequence kept; it has 39 bases, read in frame from the first base. Each collaborating institution followed its own protocols to collect whole blood in K2EDTA tubes. Collaborator samples were shipped for TCRbeta analysis as frozen whole blood, isolated PBMCs, or DNA extracted from either sample type. The clonotype comes from a human donor in a cohort sampled during active COVID-19. The specimen was peripheral blood. Recombination connected TRBV19 to TRBJ2-3, with TRBD1 perhaps the D gene, on 5 matching bases. The DNA sequence is as follows: TGTGCCAGTAGTAGCCCAGGGCCAGATACGCAGTATTTT. The resulting protein is CASSSPGPDTQYF.